This TCR beta chain derives from a study of T cell repertoires in ileal Crohn's disease. Germline V gene lookup returns CDR1 MDHEN and CDR2 SYDVKM. This CDR3 is 11 amino acids long. Deletions cut 6 bases from V and 6 bases from J, with 9 bases between. This clone was recorded only once. Clones were sequenced by immunoSEQ multiplex PCR, and TCRdb holds only the in-frame ones, with some missing. Among more than 5,500 clones listed, about two thirds were seen once. Material: ileal tissue. This receptor was obtained from an adult with Crohn's disease. The chain employs TRBV28 and TRBJ2-7; TRBD2 is a possible D gene (5 bases). CDR3 sequence: CASRKDSEQYF. The CDR3 nucleotides read TGTGCCAGCAGAAAGGACTCCGAGCAGTACTTC.